This TCR beta chain comes out of a study of early T cells in non-severe SARS-CoV-2 infection (dated by TCRdb to the early 2020s). Broadly, across the study: Bulk RNA from unsorted whole blood was used for TCR sequencing, so alpha and beta chains could not be paired. General findings and caveats noted by the study authors: VDJdb matching was skewed toward anti-spike CD8 responses and likely underestimated virus-specific expansions by missing private and CD4 specificities.

Set within a cohort of healthcare workers in London, UK, this nested case-control study involved weekly PCR testing of nasopharyngeal swabs along with blood sampling. Healthcare workers were recruited during the week of the UK lockdown, between 23 and 31 March 2020, and followed weekly for up to roughly 16 weeks. At the junction V is shortened by 2 bases and J by 2 bases, with 16 bases in between. The CDR3 runs 15 amino acids, cysteine and phenylalanine included. Only CDR3 DNA remains: 45 bases, in frame from the first base. The germline V gene specifies SQVTM as CDR1 and ANQGSEA as CDR2. Receptors were amplified or captured by 5' RACE. The run used a NextSeq 500. The TCR library protocol attached unique molecular identifiers to individual cDNA molecules to correct for sequencing error and PCR bias. Both TCR alpha and beta chains were sequenced, and tight co-correlation was observed between alpha and beta sequence abundances in each sample. Per the source publication's procedure: Decombinator V4 was used to perform V gene, J gene and CDR3 annotation of TCR sequences. TCRs were defined as expanded if a significant change between any two time points was detected under a Poisson model with p below 0.0001. TCR abundances were normalised to the total number of TCRs sequenced per sample and expressed as counts per million. MAIT TCRs were defined by TRAV1-2 paired with TRAJ12, TRAJ20 or TRAJ33, and iNKT TCRs by TRAV10 paired with TRAJ18. VDJdb, accessed on 1 November 2021, was searched for TCRs annotated for CMV, EBV and SARS-CoV-2, and TCRs annotated for more than one antigen were excluded. TCRdb's own reprocessing of the public reads used fastp at Q25 and MiXCR and kept productive beta chains. Each CDR3 protein appears once, grouped with its most common genes and DNA. For this entry, the V and J calls and clone size follow TCRdb and not the study's own pipeline. The sample table records about 88,000 distinct CDR3 sequences; about 15% of these occur just once. The ten largest make up about 5.5% of the sample.

This clonotype was found a few times. What antigen it recognizes has not been identified. No base-level quality is on record; no much larger clone is a single base apart. The receptor's source is an adult who was a healthcare worker with PCR-confirmed SARS-CoV-2 infection or an uninfected control (not recorded which). The chain uses TRBV29-1 and TRBJ2-7; the D segment cannot be called with confidence. The sample comprised whole blood. This receptor carries the CDR3 CSVEIQYISPYEQYF. The DNA sequence is given as TGCAGCGTTGAAATACAGTACATTTCCCCCTACGAGCAGTACTTC.